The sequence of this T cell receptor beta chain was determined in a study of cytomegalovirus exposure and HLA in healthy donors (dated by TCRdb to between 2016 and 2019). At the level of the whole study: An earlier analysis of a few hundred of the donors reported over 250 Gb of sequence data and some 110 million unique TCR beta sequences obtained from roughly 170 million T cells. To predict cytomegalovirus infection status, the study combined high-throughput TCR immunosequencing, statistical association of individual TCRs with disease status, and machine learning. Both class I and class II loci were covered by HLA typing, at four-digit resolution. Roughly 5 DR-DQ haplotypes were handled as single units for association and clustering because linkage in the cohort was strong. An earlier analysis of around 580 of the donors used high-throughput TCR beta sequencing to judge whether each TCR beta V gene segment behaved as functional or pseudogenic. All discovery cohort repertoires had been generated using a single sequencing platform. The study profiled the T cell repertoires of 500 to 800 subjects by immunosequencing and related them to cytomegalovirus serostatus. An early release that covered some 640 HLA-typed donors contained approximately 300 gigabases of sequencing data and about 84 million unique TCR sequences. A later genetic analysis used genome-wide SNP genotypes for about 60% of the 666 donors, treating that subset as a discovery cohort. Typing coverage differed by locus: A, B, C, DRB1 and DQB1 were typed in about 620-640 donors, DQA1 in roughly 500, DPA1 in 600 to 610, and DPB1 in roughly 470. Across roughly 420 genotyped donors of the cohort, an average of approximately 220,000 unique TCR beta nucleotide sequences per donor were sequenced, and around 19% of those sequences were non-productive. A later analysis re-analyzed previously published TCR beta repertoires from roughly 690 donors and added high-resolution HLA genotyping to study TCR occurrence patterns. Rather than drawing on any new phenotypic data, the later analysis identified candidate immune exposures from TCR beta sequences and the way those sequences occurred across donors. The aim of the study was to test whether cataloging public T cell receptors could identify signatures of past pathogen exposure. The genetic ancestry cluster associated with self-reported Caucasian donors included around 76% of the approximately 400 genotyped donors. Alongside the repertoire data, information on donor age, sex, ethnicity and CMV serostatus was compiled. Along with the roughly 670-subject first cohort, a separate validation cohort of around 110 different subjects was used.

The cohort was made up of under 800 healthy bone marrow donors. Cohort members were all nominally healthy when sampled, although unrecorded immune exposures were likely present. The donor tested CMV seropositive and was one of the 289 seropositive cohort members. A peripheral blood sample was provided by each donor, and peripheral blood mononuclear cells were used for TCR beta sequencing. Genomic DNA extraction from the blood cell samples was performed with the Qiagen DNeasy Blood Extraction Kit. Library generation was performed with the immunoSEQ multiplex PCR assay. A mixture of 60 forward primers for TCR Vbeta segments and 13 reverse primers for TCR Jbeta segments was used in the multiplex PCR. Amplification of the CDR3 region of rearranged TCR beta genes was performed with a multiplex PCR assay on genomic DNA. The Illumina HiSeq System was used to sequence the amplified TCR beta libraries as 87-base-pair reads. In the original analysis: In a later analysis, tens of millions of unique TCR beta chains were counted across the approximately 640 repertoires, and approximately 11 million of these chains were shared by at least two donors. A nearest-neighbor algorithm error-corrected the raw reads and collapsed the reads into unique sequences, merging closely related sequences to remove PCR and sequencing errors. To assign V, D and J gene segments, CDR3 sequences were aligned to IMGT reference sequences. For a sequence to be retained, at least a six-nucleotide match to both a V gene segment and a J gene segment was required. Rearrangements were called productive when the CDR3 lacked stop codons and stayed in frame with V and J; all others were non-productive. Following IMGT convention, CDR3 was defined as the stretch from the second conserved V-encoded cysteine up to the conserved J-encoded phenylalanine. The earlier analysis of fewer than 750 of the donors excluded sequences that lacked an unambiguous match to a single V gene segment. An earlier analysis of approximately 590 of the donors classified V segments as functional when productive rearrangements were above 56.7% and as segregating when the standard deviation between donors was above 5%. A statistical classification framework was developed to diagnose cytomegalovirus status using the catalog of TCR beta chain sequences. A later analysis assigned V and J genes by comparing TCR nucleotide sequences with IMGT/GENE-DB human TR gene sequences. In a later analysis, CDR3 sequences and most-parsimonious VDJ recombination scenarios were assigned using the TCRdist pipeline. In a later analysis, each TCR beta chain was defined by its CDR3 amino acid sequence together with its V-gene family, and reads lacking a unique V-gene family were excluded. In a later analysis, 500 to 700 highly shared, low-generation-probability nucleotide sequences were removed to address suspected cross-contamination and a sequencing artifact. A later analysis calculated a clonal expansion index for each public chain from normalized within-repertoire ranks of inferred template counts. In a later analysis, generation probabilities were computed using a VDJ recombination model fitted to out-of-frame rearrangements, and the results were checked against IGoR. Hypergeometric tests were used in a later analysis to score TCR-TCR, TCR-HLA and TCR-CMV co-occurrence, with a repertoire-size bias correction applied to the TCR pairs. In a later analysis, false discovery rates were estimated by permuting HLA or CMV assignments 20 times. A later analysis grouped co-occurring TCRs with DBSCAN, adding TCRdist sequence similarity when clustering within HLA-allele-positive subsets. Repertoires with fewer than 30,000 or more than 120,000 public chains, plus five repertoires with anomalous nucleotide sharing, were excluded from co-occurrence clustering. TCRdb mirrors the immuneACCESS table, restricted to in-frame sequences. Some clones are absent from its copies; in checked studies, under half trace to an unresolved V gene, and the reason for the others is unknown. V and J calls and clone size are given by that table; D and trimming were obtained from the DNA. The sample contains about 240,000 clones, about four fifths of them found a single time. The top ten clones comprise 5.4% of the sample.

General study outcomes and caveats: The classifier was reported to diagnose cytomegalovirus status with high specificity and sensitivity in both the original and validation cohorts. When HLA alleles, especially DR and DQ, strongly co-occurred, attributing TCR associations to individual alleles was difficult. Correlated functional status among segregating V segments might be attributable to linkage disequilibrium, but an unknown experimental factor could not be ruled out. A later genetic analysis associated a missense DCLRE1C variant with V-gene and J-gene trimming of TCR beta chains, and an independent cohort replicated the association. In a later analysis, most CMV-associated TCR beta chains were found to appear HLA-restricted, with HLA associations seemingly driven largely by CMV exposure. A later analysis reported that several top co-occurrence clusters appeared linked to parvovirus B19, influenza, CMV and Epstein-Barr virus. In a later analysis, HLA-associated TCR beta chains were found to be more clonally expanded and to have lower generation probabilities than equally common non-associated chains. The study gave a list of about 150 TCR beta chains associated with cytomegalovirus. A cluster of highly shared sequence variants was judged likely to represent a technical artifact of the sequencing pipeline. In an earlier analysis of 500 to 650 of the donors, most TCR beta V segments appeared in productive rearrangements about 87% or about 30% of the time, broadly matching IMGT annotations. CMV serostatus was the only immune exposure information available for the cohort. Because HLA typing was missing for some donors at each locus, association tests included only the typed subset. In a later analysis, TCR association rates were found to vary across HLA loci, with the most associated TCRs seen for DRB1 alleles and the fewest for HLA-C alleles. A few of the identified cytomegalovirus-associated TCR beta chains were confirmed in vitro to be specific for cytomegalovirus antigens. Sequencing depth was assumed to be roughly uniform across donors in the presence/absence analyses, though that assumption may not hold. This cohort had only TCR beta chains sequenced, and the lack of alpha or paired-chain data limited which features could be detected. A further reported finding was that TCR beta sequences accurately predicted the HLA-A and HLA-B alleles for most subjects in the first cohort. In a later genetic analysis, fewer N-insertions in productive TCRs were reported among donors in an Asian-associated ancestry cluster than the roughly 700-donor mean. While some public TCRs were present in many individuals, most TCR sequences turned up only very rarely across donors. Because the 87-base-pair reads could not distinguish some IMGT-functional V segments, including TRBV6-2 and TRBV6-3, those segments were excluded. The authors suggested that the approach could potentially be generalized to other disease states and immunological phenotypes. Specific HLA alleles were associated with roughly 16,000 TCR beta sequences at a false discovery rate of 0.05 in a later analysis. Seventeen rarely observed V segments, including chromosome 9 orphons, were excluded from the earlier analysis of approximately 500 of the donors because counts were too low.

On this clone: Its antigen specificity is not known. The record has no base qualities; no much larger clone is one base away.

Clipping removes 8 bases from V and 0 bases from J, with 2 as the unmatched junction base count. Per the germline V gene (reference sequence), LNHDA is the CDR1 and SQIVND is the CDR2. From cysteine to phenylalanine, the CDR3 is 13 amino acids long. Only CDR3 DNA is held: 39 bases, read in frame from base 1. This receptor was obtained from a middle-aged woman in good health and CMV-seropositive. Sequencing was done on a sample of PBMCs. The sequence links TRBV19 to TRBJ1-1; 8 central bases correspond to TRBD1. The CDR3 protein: CASRTGLNTEAFF. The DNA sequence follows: TGTGCCAGTCGGACAGGGTTGAACACTGAAGCTTTCTTT.